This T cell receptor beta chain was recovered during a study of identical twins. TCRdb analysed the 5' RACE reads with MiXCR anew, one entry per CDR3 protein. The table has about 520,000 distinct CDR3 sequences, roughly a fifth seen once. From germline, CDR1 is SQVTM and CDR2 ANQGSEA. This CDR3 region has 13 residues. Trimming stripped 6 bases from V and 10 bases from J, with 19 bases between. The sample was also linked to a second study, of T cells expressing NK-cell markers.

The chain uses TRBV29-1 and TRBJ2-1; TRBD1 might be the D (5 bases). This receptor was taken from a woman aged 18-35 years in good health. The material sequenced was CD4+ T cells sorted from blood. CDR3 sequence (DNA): TGCAGCGTGGACAAAGAGTACGGTGGAGAGCAGTTCTTC. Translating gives CSVDKEYGGEQFF.